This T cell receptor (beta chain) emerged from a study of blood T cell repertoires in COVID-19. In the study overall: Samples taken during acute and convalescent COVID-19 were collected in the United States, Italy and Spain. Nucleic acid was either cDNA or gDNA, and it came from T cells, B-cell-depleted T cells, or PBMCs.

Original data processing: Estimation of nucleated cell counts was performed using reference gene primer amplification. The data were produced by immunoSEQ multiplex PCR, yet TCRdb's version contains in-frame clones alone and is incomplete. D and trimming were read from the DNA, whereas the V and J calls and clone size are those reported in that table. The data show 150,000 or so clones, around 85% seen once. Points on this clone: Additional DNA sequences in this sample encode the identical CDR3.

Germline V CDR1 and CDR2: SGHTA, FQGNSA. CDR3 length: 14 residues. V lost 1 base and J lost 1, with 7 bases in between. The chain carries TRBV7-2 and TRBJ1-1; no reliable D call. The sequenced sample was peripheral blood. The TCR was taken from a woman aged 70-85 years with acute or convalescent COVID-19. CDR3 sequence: CASSLVRGNTEAFF. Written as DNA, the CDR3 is TGTGCCAGCAGCTTAGTGAGAGGGAACACTGAAGCTTTCTTT.